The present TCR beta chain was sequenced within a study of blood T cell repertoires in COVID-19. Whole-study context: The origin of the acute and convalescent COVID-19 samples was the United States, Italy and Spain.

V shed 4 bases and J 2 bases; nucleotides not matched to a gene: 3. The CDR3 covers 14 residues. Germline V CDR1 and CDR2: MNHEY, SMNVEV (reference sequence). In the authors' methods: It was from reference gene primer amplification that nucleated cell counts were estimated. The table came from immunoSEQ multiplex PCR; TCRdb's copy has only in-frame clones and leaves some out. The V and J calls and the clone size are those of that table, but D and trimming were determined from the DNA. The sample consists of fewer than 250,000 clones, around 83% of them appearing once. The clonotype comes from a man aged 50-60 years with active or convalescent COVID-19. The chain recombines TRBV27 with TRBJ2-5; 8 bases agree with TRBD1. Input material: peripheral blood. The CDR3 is CASSSGTGQETQYF. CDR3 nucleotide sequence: TGTGCCAGCAGTTCCGGGACAGGACAAGAGACCCAGTACTTC.